The rows below give T cell receptor beta chains drawn from one sample of a study of T cells in Graves' hyperthyroidism and ophthalmopathy. TCRdb reprocessed the multiplex PCR reads via MiXCR and lists one record per CDR3 protein. The sample holds 600,000 to 800,000 distinct CDR3 sequences, approximately 36% seen once. Sequencing was carried out using blood. Receptors were obtained from a woman aged 40-49 years with Graves' hyperthyroidism. Both conserved end residues are part of each CDR3. D genes are given only for firm matches. A row's size may be missing; if present it is once, few, many or a size class.

CDR3aa	CDR3nt	abundance	v_gene	j_gene	d_gene
CATSDYRDQETQYF	TGTGCCACCAGTGATTACCGGGACCAAGAGACCCAGTACTTC	many	TRBV24-1	TRBJ2-5	-
CASSFPTQDTQYF	TGTGCCAGCAGCTTCCCCACACAGGATACGCAGTATTTT	-	TRBV5-1	TRBJ2-3	-
CASSSTGAPREKLFF	TGTGCCAGCAGCTCAACAGGGGCCCCGCGTGAAAAACTGTTTTTT	-	TRBV11-2	TRBJ1-4	TRBD1
CASSSGDSYNEKLFF	TGTGCCAGCAGCTCTGGAGACAGCTATAATGAAAAACTGTTTTTT	-	TRBV7-8	TRBJ1-4	-
CASTTAATNEKLFF	TGTGCCAGTACCACAGCTGCAACTAATGAAAAACTGTTTTTT	many	TRBV19	TRBJ1-4	-
CASSLGRQPNTEAFF	TGCGCCAGCAGCTTGGGAAGACAGCCGAACACTGAAGCTTTCTTT	few	TRBV5-1	TRBJ1-1	-
CASSESSREKLFF	TGTGCCAGCAGTGAATCCAGTCGGGAAAAACTGTTTTTT	few	TRBV6-2/TRBV6-3	TRBJ1-4	-
CASSSDGTISYEQYF	TGCGCCAGCAGCTCGGACGGGACAATTTCGTACGAGCAGTACTTC	few	TRBV5-1	TRBJ2-7	-
CASSQQKEKLFF	TGTGCCAGCAGCCAACAGAAAGAAAAACTGTTTTTT	few	TRBV3-1	TRBJ1-4	-
CASSLEAGGVETQYF	TGTGCCAGCAGCTTAGAGGCCGGGGGGGTAGAGACCCAGTACTTC	few	TRBV7-2	TRBJ2-5	TRBD2
CATSDSLTGQGRSPLHF	TGTGCCACCAGTGACTCACTAACGGGACAGGGTCGATCACCCCTCCACTTT	-	TRBV24-1	TRBJ1-6	TRBD1
CASSIVQGSNYGYTF	TGTGCCAGTAGTATAGTTCAAGGATCTAACTATGGCTACACCTTC	many	TRBV19	TRBJ1-2	-
CAIDSGLGGGYTF	TGTGCCATCGACAGCGGCTTGGGAGGCGGCTACACCTTC	few	TRBV10-3	TRBJ1-2	-
CSVNTGTGGGTEAFF	TGCAGCGTAAACACCGGGACAGGAGGAGGCACTGAAGCTTTCTTT	-	TRBV29-1	TRBJ1-1	TRBD1
CANSLLRTEAFF	TGCGCCAACAGCTTACTGAGAACTGAAGCTTTCTTT	-	TRBV5-1	TRBJ1-1	-
CAGSFNRVGTEAFF	TGTGCCGGCAGCTTTAACAGGGTGGGTACTGAAGCTTTCTTT	-	TRBV7-2	TRBJ1-1	-
CASNRNNEQFF	TGTGCCAGTAACAGGAACAATGAGCAGTTCTTC	-	TRBV6-1	TRBJ2-1	-
CASSYSYGSNQPRHF	TGTGCCAGCAGTTACTCGTACGGTAGCAATCAGCCCCGGCATTTT	-	TRBV6-5	TRBJ1-5	-
CASSLAAGTSGSIGTGELFF	TGTGCCAGCAGCTTAGCTGCCGGGACTAGCGGGAGTATTGGCACCGGGGAGCTGTTTTTT	-	TRBV13	TRBJ2-2	TRBD2
CASTLLGGEKLFF	TGTGCCAGCACCCTTTTGGGGGGTGAAAAACTGTTTTTT	-	TRBV7-2	TRBJ1-4	-
CSADRSHYGYTF	TGCAGTGCTGATCGGTCGCACTATGGCTACACCTTC	many	TRBV20-1	TRBJ1-2	-
CASSRQFQETQHF	TGTGCCAGCAGTCGACAGTTCCAAGAGACCCAGCATTTT	-	TRBV7-2	TRBJ1-5	-
CASSFWQGEANVLTF	TGTGCCAGCAGCTTTTGGCAGGGAGAGGCCAACGTCCTGACTTTC	-	TRBV7-9	TRBJ2-6	-
CASQTGVTEAFF	TGTGCCAGCCAGACAGGGGTTACTGAAGCTTTCTTT	-	TRBV12-3/TRBV12-4	TRBJ1-1	TRBD1
CASGRQGYEQYF	TGTGCCAGCGGGAGACAGGGTTACGAGCAGTACTTC	-	TRBV6-1	TRBJ2-7	TRBD1
CASSVSDDRGFRETQYF	TGTGCCAGCAGCGTATCCGACGACAGGGGGTTTAGAGAGACCCAGTACTTC	-	TRBV9	TRBJ2-5	TRBD1
CASRETAHTETQYF	TGTGCCAGCAGAGAGACAGCCCATACAGAGACCCAGTACTTC	many	TRBV7-2	TRBJ2-5	-
CASSLAGGLDAETQYF	TGTGCCAGCAGCTTGGCCGGCGGACTAGACGCGGAGACCCAGTACTTC	many	TRBV5-8	TRBJ2-5	TRBD2
CSVAGIELTEAFF	TGCAGCGTTGCGGGGATAGAGCTCACTGAAGCTTTCTTT	many	TRBV29-1	TRBJ1-1	-